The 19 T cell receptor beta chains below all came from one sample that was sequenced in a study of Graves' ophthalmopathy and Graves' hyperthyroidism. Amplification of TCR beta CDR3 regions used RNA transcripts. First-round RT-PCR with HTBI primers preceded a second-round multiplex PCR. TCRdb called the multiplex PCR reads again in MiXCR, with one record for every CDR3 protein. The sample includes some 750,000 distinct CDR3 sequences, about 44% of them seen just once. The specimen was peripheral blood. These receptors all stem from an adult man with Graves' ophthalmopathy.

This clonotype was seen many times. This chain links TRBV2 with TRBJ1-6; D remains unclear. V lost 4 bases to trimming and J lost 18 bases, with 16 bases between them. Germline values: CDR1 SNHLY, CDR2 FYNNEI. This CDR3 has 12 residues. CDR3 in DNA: TGTGCCAGCAGTGTCGGAGGACCGACGGACCACTTT. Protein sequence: CASSVGGPTDHF.

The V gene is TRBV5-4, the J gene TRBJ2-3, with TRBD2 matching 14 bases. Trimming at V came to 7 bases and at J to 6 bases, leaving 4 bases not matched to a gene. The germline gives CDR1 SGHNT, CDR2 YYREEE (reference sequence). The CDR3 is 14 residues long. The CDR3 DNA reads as TGTGCCAGCCCGGGACTAGCGGGAGAGGATACGCAGTATTTT. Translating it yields CASPGLAGEDTQYF.

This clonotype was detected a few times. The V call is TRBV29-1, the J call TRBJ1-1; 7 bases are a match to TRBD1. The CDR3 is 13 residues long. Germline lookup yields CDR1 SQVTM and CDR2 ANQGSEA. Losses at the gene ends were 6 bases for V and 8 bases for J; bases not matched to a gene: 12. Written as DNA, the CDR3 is TGCAGCGTCGTACAGGGGCCTGGGGGGGAAGCTTTCTTT. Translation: CSVVQGPGGEAFF.

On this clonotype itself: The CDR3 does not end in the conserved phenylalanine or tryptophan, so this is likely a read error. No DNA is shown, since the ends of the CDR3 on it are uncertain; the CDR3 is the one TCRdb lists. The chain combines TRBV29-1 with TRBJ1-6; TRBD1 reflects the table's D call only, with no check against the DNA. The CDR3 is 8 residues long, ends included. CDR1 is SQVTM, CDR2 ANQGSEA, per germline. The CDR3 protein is CSGVGHHS.

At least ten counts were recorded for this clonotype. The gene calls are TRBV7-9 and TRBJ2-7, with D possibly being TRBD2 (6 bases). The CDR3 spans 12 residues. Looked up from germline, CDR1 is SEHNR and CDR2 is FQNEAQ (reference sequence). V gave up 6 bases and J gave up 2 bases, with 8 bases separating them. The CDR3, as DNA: TGTGCCAGCAGTGGGGGGACCTACGAGCAGTACTTC. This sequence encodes CASSGGTYEQYF.

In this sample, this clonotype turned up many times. The CDR3 bases are TGCAGTGCTAATCAAGGGAATCAGCCCCAGCATTTT. Translating it yields CSANQGNQPQHF. The chain carries TRBV20-1 and TRBJ1-5, with unresolved D. Per germline, CDR1 DFQATT and CDR2 SNEGSKA (reference sequence). The length of the CDR3 is 12 residues. V shed 4 bases and J shed 4 bases, with 8 bases lying between them.

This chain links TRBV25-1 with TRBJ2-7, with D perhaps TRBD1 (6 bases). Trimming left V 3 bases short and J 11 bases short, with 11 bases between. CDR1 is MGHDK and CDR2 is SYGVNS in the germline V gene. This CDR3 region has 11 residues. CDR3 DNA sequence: TGTGCCAGCAGTGAGGCAGGGGCTAAGTACTTC. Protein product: CASSEAGAKYF.

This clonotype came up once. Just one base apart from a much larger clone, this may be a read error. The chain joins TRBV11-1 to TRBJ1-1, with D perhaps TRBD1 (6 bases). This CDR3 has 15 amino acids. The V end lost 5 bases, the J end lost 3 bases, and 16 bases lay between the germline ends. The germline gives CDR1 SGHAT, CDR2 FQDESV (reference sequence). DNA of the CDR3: TGTGCCAGCAGCCCTAAGGGGGGCCGGGACACTGAAGCTTTCTTT. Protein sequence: CASSPKGGRDTEAFF.

CDR3 sequence: CSVATGVSDSGPYEQYF. CDR3 in DNA: TGCAGCGTCGCAACAGGGGTATCGGACAGTGGACCCTACGAGCAGTACTTC. The rearrangement uses TRBV29-1 and TRBJ2-7; 7 bases map to TRBD1. Germline V gene sequence: CDR1 SQVTM, CDR2 ANQGSEA. The CDR3 is made up of 17 amino acids. V dropped 6 bases and J dropped 2; count of bases not matched to a gene: 19.

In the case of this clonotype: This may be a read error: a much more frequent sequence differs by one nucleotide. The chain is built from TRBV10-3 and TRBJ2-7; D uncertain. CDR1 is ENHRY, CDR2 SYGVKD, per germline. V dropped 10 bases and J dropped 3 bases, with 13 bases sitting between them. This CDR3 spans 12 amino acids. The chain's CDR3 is CATRRTDYEQYF. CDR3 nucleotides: TGTGCCACCCGACGGACGGACTACGAGCAGTACTTC.

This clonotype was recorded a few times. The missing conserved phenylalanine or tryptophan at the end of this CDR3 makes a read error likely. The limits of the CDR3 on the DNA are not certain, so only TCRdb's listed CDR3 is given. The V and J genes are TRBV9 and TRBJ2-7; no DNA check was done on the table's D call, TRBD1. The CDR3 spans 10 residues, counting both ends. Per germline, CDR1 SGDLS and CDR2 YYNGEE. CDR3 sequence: CASSVTGGCL.

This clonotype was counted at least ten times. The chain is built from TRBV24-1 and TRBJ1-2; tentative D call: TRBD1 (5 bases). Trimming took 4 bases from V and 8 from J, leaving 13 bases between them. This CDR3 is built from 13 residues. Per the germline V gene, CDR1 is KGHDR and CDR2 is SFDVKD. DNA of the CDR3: TGTGCCACCAGTGACTACGCAGGGAGCGGCTACACCTTC. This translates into CATSDYAGSGYTF.

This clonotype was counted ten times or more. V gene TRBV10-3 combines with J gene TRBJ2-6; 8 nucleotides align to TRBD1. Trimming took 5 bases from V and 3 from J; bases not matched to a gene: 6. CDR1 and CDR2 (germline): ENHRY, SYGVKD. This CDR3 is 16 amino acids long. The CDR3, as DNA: TGTGCCATCAGTTGGGAGACAGGGGTTGGGGCCAACGTCCTGACTTTC. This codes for CAISWETGVGANVLTF.

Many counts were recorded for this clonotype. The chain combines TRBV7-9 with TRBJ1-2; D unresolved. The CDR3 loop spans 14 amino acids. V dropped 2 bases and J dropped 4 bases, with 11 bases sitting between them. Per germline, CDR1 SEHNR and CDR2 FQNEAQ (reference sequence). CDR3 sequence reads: CASSLISGVYGYTF. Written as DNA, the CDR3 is TGTGCCAGCAGCTTAATCTCTGGAGTCTATGGCTACACCTTC.

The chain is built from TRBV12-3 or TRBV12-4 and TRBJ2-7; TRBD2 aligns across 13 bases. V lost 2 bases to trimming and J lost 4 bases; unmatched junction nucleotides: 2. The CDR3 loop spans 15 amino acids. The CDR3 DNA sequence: TGTGCCAGCAGTTTACTGACTAGCGGGGGGTACGAGCAGTACGTC. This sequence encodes CASSLLTSGGYEQYV.

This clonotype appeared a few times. CDR3 DNA sequence: TGTGCCAGTAATGAGCGTCGTACCGGGACAGGGAACTATGGCTACACCTTC. Protein: CASNERRTGTGNYGYTF. The chain combines TRBV19 with TRBJ1-2, with 9 bases aligning to TRBD1. There are 17 residues in the CDR3. After removal of 7 bases from V and 2 bases from J, the junction contained 14 bases not matched to a gene. Looked up from germline, CDR1 is LNHDA and CDR2 is SQIVND (reference sequence). The full variable domain, its missing parts supplied by reference TRBV19 and TRBJ1-2, is DGGITQSPKYLFRKEGQNVTLSCEQNLNHDAMYWYRQDPGQGLRLIYYSQIVNDFQKGDIAEGYSVSREKKESFPLTVTSAQKNPTAFYLCASNERRTGTGNYGYTFGSGTRLTVV.

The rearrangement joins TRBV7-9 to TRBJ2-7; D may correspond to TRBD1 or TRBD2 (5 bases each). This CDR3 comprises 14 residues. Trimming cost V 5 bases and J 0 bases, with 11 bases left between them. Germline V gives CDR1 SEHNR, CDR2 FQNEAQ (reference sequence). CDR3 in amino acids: CASSRGDGSYEQYF. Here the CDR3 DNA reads TGTGCCAGCAGCAGAGGGGACGGCTCCTACGAGCAGTACTTC.

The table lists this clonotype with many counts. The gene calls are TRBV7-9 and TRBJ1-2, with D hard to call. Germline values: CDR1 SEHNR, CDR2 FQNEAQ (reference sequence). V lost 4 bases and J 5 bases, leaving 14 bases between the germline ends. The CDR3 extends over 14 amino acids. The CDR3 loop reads CASSSSGRMYGYTF. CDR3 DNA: TGTGCCAGCAGCTCCAGTGGACGGATGTATGGCTACACCTTC.

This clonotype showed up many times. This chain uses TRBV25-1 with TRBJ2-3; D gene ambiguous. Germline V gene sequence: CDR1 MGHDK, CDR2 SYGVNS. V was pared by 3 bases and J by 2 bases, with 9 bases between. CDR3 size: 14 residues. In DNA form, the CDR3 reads TGTGCCAGCAGTGACGTGGGTTACACAGATACGCAGTATTTT. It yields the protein CASSDVGYTDTQYF.